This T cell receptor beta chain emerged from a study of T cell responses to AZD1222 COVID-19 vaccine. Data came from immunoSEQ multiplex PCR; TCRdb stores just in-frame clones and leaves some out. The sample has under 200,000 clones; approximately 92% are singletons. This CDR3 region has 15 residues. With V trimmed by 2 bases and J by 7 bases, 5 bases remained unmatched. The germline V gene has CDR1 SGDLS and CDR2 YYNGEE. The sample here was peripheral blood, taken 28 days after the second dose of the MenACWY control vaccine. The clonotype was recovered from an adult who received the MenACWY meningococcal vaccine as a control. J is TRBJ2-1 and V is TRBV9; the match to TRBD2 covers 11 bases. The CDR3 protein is CASSVGTSGLNEQFF. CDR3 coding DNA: TGTGCCAGCAGCGTCGGGACTAGCGGTTTAAATGAGCAGTTCTTC.